The clone carrying this T cell receptor (beta chain) was counted only a few times. The data stem from a study of cytomegalovirus exposure and HLA in healthy donors. Looked up from germline, CDR1 is SGHTA and CDR2 is FQGTGA. V lost 3 bases, J lost 8 bases, and 9 bases stayed unmatched. This CDR3 is built from 14 residues. The PCR made use of 60 Vbeta and 13 Jbeta primers. Generated by immunoSEQ multiplex PCR, the TCRdb table keeps only in-frame clones and is missing some. Among approximately 220,000 clones listed, approximately 82% were seen once. The specimen was PBMCs. The clonotype was recovered from a man aged 18 to 30 in good health and CMV-seronegative. The chain uses TRBV7-3 and TRBJ1-1; 7 bases align to TRBD1. The CDR3 region has the DNA TGTGCCAGCAGCTTCGAGAGGGGGCTGACGGAAGCTTTCTTT. It encodes CASSFERGLTEAFF.